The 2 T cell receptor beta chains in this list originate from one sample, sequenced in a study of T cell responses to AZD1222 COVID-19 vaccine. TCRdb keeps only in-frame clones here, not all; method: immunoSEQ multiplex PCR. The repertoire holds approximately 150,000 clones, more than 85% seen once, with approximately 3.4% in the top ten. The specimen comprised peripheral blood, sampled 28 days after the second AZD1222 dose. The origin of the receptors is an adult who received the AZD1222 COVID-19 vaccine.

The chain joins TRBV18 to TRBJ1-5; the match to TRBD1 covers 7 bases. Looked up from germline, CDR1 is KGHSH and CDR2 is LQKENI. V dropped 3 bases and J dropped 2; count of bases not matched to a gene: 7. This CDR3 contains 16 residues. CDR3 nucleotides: TGTGCCAGCTCACCCTTCAGGGGGGAAGGCAATCAGCCCCAGCATTTT. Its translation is CASSPFRGEGNQPQHF.

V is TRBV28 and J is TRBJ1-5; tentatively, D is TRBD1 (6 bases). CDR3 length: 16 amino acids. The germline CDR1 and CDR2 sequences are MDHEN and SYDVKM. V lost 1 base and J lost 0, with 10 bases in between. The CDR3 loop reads CASSLFGGYSNQPQHF. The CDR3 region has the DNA TGTGCCAGCAGTTTATTTGGGGGCTATAGCAATCAGCCCCAGCATTTT.